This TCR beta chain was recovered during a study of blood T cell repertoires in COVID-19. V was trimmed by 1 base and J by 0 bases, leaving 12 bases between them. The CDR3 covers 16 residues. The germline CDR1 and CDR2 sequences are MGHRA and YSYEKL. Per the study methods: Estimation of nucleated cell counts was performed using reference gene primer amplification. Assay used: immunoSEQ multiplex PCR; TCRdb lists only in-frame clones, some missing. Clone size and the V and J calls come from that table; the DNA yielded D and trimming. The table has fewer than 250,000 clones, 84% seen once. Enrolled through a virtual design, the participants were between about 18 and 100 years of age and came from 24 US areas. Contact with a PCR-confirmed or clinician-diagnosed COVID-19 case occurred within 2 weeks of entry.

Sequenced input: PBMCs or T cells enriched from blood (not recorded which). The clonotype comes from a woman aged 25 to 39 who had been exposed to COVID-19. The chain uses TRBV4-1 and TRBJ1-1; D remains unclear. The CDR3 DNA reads TGCGCCAGCAGCCAAGTCCGTGCCACATTGAACACTGAAGCTTTCTTT. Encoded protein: CASSQVRATLNTEAFF.